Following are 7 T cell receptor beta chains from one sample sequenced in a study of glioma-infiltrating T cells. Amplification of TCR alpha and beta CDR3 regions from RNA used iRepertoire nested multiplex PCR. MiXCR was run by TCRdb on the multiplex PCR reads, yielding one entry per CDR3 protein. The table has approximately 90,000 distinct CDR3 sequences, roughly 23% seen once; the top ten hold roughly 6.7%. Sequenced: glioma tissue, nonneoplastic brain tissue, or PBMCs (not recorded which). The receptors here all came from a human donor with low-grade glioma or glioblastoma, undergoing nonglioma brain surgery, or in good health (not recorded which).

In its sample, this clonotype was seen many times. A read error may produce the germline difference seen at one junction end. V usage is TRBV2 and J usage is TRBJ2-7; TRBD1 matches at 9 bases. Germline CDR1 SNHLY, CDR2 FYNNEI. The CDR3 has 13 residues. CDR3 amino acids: CASTEQGAYEQYF. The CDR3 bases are TGTGCCAGCACTGAACAGGGGGCTTACGAGCAGTACTTC.

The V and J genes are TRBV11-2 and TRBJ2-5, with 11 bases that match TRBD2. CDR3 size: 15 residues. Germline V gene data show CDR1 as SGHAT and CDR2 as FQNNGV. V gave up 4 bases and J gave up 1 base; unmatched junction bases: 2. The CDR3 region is CASSSGTSGQETQYF. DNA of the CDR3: TGTGCCAGCAGCTCAGGGACTAGCGGCCAAGAGACCCAGTACTTC.

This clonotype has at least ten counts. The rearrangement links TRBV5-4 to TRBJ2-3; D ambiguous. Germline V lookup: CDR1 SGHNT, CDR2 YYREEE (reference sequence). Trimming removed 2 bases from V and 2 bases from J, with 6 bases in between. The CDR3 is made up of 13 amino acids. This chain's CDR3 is CASSFSYTDTQYF. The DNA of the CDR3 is TGTGCCAGCAGCTTTTCATACACAGATACGCAGTATTTT.

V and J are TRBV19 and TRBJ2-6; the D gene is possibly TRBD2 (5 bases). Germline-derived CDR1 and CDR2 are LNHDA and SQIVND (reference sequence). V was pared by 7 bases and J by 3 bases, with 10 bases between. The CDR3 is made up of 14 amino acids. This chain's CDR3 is CASKGGGGANVLTF. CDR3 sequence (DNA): TGTGCCAGTAAAGGAGGAGGTGGGGCCAACGTCCTGACTTTC.

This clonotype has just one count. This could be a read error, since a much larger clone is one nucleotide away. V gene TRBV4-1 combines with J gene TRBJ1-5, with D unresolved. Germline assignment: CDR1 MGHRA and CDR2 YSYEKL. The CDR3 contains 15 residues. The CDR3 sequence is CASSQDNGSGWPKHF. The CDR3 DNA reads TGCGCCAGCAGCCAAGATAACGGTTCTGGATGGCCCAAGCATTTT.

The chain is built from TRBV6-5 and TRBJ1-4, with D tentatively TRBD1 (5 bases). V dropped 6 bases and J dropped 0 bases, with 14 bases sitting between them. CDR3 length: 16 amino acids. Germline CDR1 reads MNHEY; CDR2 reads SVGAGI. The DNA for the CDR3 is TGTGCCAGCAGCCCAGGGACGGCGGCAACTAATGAAAAACTGTTTTTT. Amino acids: CASSPGTAATNEKLFF.

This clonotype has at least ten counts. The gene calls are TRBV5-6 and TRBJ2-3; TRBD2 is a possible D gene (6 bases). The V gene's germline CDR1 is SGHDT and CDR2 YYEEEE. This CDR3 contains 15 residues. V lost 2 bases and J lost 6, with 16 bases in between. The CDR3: CASSLRGLRSDTQYF. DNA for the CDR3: TGTGCCAGCAGCTTACGGGGGTTGCGTTCGGATACGCAGTATTTT.